The 14 T cell receptor beta chains reported below all come from one sample, sequenced in a study of shared T cell receptors in the human thymus (dated by TCRdb to the early 2020s). Libraries came from the immunoSEQ multiplex PCR assay. This immuneACCESS table, as held by TCRdb, lists in-frame sequences with V and J called but not all clones. Of the missing ones, under half trace to an unresolved V gene in checked studies; the others have no known cause. The sample has 55,000 to 75,000 clones on record, nearly 95% of them singletons. The ten biggest clones cover approximately 0.035% of the sample. Sample: thymocytes. The receptors stem from a human donor.

V and J are TRBV25-1 and TRBJ2-5, with D possibly matching TRBD2 (6 bases). V lost 1 base, J lost 2 bases, and 17 bases lay in between. CDR1 and CDR2 from the germline V gene are MGHDK and SYGVNS. The CDR3 loop spans 17 amino acids. The CDR3 bases are TGTGCCAGCAGTGAATTTAAGGGAATAGGGACTCAAGAGACCCAGTACTTC. The encoded protein is CASSEFKGIGTQETQYF.

This clone appeared once. The chain joins TRBV21-1 to TRBJ1-2; the listed D gene, TRBD1, was not tested against the DNA. TRBV21-1 constitutes a pseudogene. This CDR3 is 16 amino acids long. In DNA, the CDR3 is TGTGCCAGCAGCGGGGACGTGACAGGGTTCGAGTATGGCTACACCTTC. Amino acids: CASSGDVTGFEYGYTF.

The chain employs TRBV25-1 and TRBJ2-5; D uncertain. V lost 4 bases, J lost 7 bases, and 19 bases lay in between. The CDR3 length is 15 residues. From germline, CDR1 is MGHDK and CDR2 SYGVNS. The CDR3 spells CASSGRQEQLRTQYF. The CDR3 DNA reads as TGTGCCAGCAGTGGTCGTCAGGAACAGTTGAGGACCCAGTACTTC.

The rearrangement joins TRBV5-1 to TRBJ1-2; maybe TRBD1 (5 bases). The length of the CDR3 is 16 residues. Germline V lookup: CDR1 SGHRS, CDR2 YFSETQ. The germline V and J ends were trimmed by 3 bases and 3 bases, with 18 bases remaining between them. The CDR3 spells CASSSAKNRDHYGYTF. The CDR3 bases are TGCGCCAGCAGCTCCGCCAAAAACCGGGACCACTATGGCTACACCTTC.

The CDR3: CASKGGRDYGYTF. Written as DNA, the CDR3 is TGTGCCAGCAAAGGAGGCAGAGACTATGGCTACACCTTC. The chain couples TRBV25-1 to TRBJ1-2; D is unclear. Germline V gene data show CDR1 as MGHDK and CDR2 as SYGVNS. V was trimmed by 7 bases and J by 3 bases, leaving 12 bases between them. The CDR3 is 13 amino acids.

The V call is TRBV9, the J call TRBJ2-2; D possibly corresponds to TRBD1 (6 bases). Germline V CDR1 and CDR2: SGDLS, YYNGEE. Trimming removed 6 bases from V and 4 bases from J, with 28 bases in between. The CDR3 consists of 19 residues. CDR3 nucleotide sequence: TGTGCCAGCACCACGCCCGAATCCTCAGGGGTCACGAGCACCGGGGAGCTGTTTTTT. Protein sequence: CASTTPESSGVTSTGELFF.

This chain joins TRBV4-3 and TRBJ1-4; D ambiguous. The germline V gene encodes CDR1 LGHNA and CDR2 YSLEER. The CDR3 length is 17 residues. Trimming shortened V by 0 bases and J by 4 bases, and 15 bases separated the two germline ends. In nucleotides, the CDR3 is TGCGCCAGCAGCCAAGAAGTCTTGGGAATAGGTAATGAAAAACTGTTTTTT. The encoded protein is CASSQEVLGIGNEKLFF.

The chain uses TRBV27 and TRBJ2-7; 9 positions agree with TRBD1. This CDR3 is built from 15 residues. The germline gives CDR1 MNHEY, CDR2 SMNVEV (reference sequence). The junction had 5 bases not matched to a gene; V was cut back by 1 base and J by 4 bases. As DNA, the CDR3 is TGTGCCAGCAGTTTATATGGACAGGGGCAATACGAGCAGTACTTC. The encoded protein is CASSLYGQGQYEQYF.

The chain combines TRBV6-1 with TRBJ2-7; 10 bases map to TRBD2. CDR1 is MNHNS, CDR2 SASEGT, per germline. The CDR3 consists of 16 residues. Trimming cost V 2 bases and J 2 bases; bases outside gene matches: 6. The CDR3, as DNA: TGTGCCAGCAGTGAAAACAGCGGGGGGGCCCCCTACGAGCAGTACTTC. This encodes CASSENSGGAPYEQYF.

The chain carries TRBV10-3 and TRBJ2-2, with D maybe TRBD2 (5 bases). The V end lost 6 bases, the J end lost 6 bases, and 14 bases lay between the germline ends. This CDR3 spans 14 amino acids. CDR1 and CDR2 from the germline V gene are ENHRY and SYGVKD. The CDR3 DNA follows: TGTGCCATCAGGGCGGCCCGGGGTCCCGGGGAGCTGTTTTTT. Protein product: CAIRAARGPGELFF.

The rearrangement joins TRBV10-3 to TRBJ1-1, with TRBD1 as a possible D gene (5 bases). Germline CDR1 and CDR2: ENHRY and SYGVKD. V was shortened by 9 bases and J by 4 bases, with 24 bases between the two germline ends. The CDR3 extends over 16 amino acids. The CDR3 DNA reads TGTGCCATAACCACCGGTCGGGTCCCGGGGGTCACTGAAGCTTTCTTT. This translates into CAITTGRVPGVTEAFF.

To note about this clone: The sample holds other DNA sequences that translate to the same CDR3. The J gene is TRBJ1-4, the V gene TRBV10-3; D unresolved. The CDR3 sequence is 15 residues long. Trimming removed 10 bases at V and 3 bases at J, with 18 bases between. The germline V gene encodes CDR1 ENHRY and CDR2 SYGVKD. This CDR3 reads CATDLTPPSNEKLFF. The CDR3 DNA reads TGTGCCACGGACCTTACGCCCCCCTCTAATGAAAAACTGTTTTTT.

The J gene is TRBJ2-6, the V gene TRBV9, with 7 bases that match TRBD2. The CDR3 is 16 amino acids. Per the germline V gene, CDR1 is SGDLS and CDR2 is YYNGEE. Unmatched junction bases numbered 5, after V lost 3 bases and J lost 2 bases. CDR3 bases: TGTGCCAGCAGCGCCCCGGGGGGTACTGGGGCCAACGTCCTGACTTTC. Translation gives CASSAPGGTGANVLTF.

The chain couples TRBV5-6 to TRBJ2-1, with D uncertain. V lost 1 base and J lost 4, with 6 bases in between. Germline V gene sequence: CDR1 SGHDT, CDR2 YYEEEE. CDR3 length: 13 amino acids. CDR3: CASSLYQYNEQFF. The CDR3 DNA reads TGTGCCAGCAGCTTGTATCAGTACAATGAGCAGTTCTTC.